This TCR beta chain was sequenced in a study of CD8 T cells in Susac syndrome. This clonotype showed up just a few times. Its antigen remains unidentified. Random hexamers were used to reverse transcribe 0.5 to 1 ug of RNA. The TCR beta CDR3 was amplified by immunoSEQ multiplex PCR across 54 Vbeta, 13 Jbeta. TCRdb re-called the immunoSEQ multiplex PCR reads with MiXCR, one entry per CDR3 protein. The sample includes 330,000 or so distinct CDR3 sequences, 70% to 90% seen only once; the top ten take 0.21%. The V gene's germline CDR1 is LGHNA and CDR2 YSLEER. Deletions cut 4 bases from V and 0 bases from J, with 12 bases between. The CDR3 spans 15 residues. Findings and caveats of the study: The study conceded that relatively few individuals underwent its TCR sequencing and HLA analysis.

Included as multiple sclerosis controls were treatment-naive patients who had stable or active relapsing-remitting disease. The sequence was collected from a human donor with multiple sclerosis. The specimen was CD8+ T cells from PBMCs. This chain uses TRBV4-3 with TRBJ1-1; no reliable D call. The CDR3 loop is CASSLDGPMNTEAFF. The CDR3 nucleotides are TGCGCCAGCAGCCTGGACGGCCCCATGAACACTGAAGCTTTCTTT.